One sample yielded the 21 T cell receptor beta chains listed below, sequenced in a study of prognosis after radiotherapy for stage I lung cancer (dated by TCRdb to the early 2020s). The data were produced on an Illumina HiSeq 3000. Two rounds of multiplex PCR were used to amplify the TCR beta CDR3 region from genomic DNA. The first PCR round used primers specific to each TRBV and TRBJ gene, and the primer sequences were filed in Chinese patent CN105087789A. TCRdb applied fastp at Q25 and MiXCR to the public reads, then kept only in-frame beta chains. Each CDR3 protein appears once, grouped with its most common genes and DNA. This sample holds some 13,000 distinct CDR3 sequences; 37% were observed only once. About 40% of the sample is taken by the ten largest. The sequencing used PBMCs, collected before or after stereotactic body radiation therapy (not recorded which). Receptor source: a donor over 45 with non-small cell lung cancer.

There are many counts of this clonotype. V gene TRBV12-5 combines with J gene TRBJ2-1, with D perhaps given as TRBD1 or TRBD2 (5 bases each). CDR3 length: 15 amino acids. The germline CDR1 and CDR2 sequences are LGHNT and FRNRAP. Trimming removed 3 bases from V and 7 bases from J, with 16 bases in between. The CDR3 region has the DNA TGTGCTAGTGGTTTTCGGGCAGGGTCGGGGAATGAGCAGTTCTTC. This translates into CASGFRAGSGNEQFF.

V is TRBV11-2 and J is TRBJ2-3, with a possible D match to TRBD2 (5 bases). The CDR3 has 14 residues. With 0 bases removed from V and 6 bases from J, the gap between germline ends came to 10 bases. Germline V gene sequence: CDR1 SGHAT, CDR2 FQNNGV. CDR3 sequence: CASSLELVSDTQYF. The DNA of the CDR3 is TGTGCCAGCAGCTTAGAACTAGTGTCCGATACGCAGTATTTT.

The chain employs TRBV30 and TRBJ1-2; D unclear. The CDR3 is 12 residues long. V shed 3 bases and J shed 8 bases, with 13 bases lying between them. CDR1 is GTSNPN and CDR2 is SVGIG in the germline V gene (reference sequence). CDR3 coding DNA: TGTGCCTGGAGCACCGGGAGGTTGGGCTACACCTTC. Translation: CAWSTGRLGYTF.

This clonotype was seen at least ten times. The chain joins TRBV27 to TRBJ1-1, with D unclear. Trimming took off 3 bases at V and 1 base at J, with 9 bases between the two ends. The CDR3 has 14 amino acids. Germline assignment: CDR1 MNHEY and CDR2 SMNVEV (reference sequence). The CDR3 spells CASSLIAKNTEAFF. CDR3 bases: TGTGCCAGCAGTTTGATAGCAAAGAACACTGAAGCTTTCTTT.

This clonotype was picked up many times. The chain couples TRBV19 to TRBJ1-5; D not certain. The CDR3 runs to 12 residues. Germline V lookup: CDR1 LNHDA, CDR2 SQIVND (reference sequence). The V gene lost 7 bases and the J gene lost 10 bases, with 14 bases spanning the gap. In DNA, the CDR3 is TGTGCCAGTACCAAGGGTGAGTTCCCCCAGCATTTT. It specifies CASTKGEFPQHF.

Concerning this clonotype: Compared with germline, one end of the junction differs, possibly owing to a read error. The chain employs TRBV6-5 and TRBJ1-1; maybe TRBD1 (5 bases). The germline V gene encodes CDR1 MNHEY and CDR2 SVGAGI. The CDR3 runs to 15 residues. CDR3 in amino acids: CAGSYWGACVTEAFF. CDR3 nucleotides: TGTGCCGGCAGTTACTGGGGCGCGTGTGTCACTGAAGCTTTCTTT.

This clonotype was observed many times. The rearrangement joins TRBV7-9 to TRBJ2-3; D gene unclear. Germline V gene lookup returns CDR1 SEHNR and CDR2 FQNEAQ (reference sequence). The ends were cut back, 4 bases at V and 0 bases at J, with 17 bases in the middle. There are 17 residues in the CDR3. The CDR3 sequence: CASSSDPARTSTDTQYF. The CDR3 DNA reads as TGTGCCAGCAGCTCAGATCCCGCACGTACTAGCACAGATACGCAGTATTTT. Combining the CDR3 with reference TRBV7-9 and TRBJ2-3 gives the whole variable domain DTGVSQNPRHKITKRGQNVTFRCDPISEHNRLYWYRQTLGQGPEFLTYFQNEAQLEKSRLLSDRFSAERPKGSFSTLEIQRTEQGDSAMYLCASSSDPARTSTDTQYFGPGTRLTVL.

Remarks on this clonotype: Being one base from a much bigger clone, this may be a read error. The chain uses TRBV28 and TRBJ1-4; D is possibly TRBD1 (5 bases). The CDR3 runs to 17 residues. Trimming stripped 5 bases from V and 0 bases from J, with 16 bases between. Per germline, CDR1 MDHEN and CDR2 SYDVKM. The DNA of the CDR3 is TGTGCCAGCAGTCACATACGGGGGAGGGCAACTAATGAAAAACTGTTTTTT. It codes for CASSHIRGRATNEKLFF.

In its sample, this clonotype ranks as medium-sized (0.01 to 0.1%). The V gene is TRBV2, the J gene TRBJ1-2; 8 bases align to TRBD1. CDR3 length: 14 residues. The V segment lost 8 bases and the J segment 4 bases; nucleotides outside the gene matches: 9. CDR1 and CDR2 (germline): SNHLY, FYNNEI. The CDR3 reads CASGGQGGGYGYTF. CDR3 sequence (DNA): TGTGCCAGCGGCGGACAGGGAGGTGGCTATGGCTACACCTTC.

CDR3 in DNA: TGTGCCAGCGTAGACCAGCGGGGGACCTCACTAGGTACGCAGTATTTT. Translating gives CASVDQRGTSLGTQYF. The chain joins TRBV9 to TRBJ2-3; 8 bases match TRBD2. J gave up 8 bases and V 7 bases, and 18 bases lay outside the gene matches. The CDR3 has 16 residues. Germline loops: CDR1 SGDLS, CDR2 YYNGEE.

The chain is built from TRBV25-1 and TRBJ2-7; the D is unclear. V lost 11 bases and J 3 bases, leaving 20 bases between the germline ends. CDR1 is MGHDK, CDR2 SYGVNS, per germline. CDR3 length: 14 residues. The CDR3 region is CACSGWDTFYEQYF. The DNA of the CDR3 is TGTGCCTGTTCAGGATGGGATACGTTCTACGAGCAGTACTTC.

The rearrangement links TRBV5-1 to TRBJ2-3, with D possibly being TRBD1 (7 bases). This CDR3 contains 14 residues. In germline, CDR1 is SGHRS, CDR2 YFSETQ. Trimming pared 4 bases from V and 8 bases from J, leaving 17 bases between. For the CDR3, the DNA is TGCGCCAGCAGCACCTCTCAGGGGGGAGGTACGCAGTATTTT. Amino acids: CASSTSQGGGTQYF.

This clonotype was counted many times. The chain couples TRBV7-9 to TRBJ1-2, with 8 bases lining up with TRBD1. With 4 bases clipped from V and 7 bases from J, the junction kept 5 bases outside the gene matches. Germline assignment: CDR1 SEHNR and CDR2 FQNEAQ (reference sequence). The CDR3 covers 13 residues. The CDR3 DNA is TGTGCCAGCAGCTCGAGGACAGGGACTGGCTACACCTTC. Protein sequence: CASSSRTGTGYTF.

This rearrangement joins TRBV30 to TRBJ1-2; D gene ambiguous. CDR1 and CDR2 from the germline V gene are GTSNPN and SVGIG (reference sequence). V was trimmed by 0 bases and J by 7 bases, leaving 9 bases between them. The CDR3 extends over 12 amino acids. Written as DNA, the CDR3 is TGTGCCTGGAGTGTACCGGTGCTTGGCTACACCTTC. Protein product: CAWSVPVLGYTF.

This clonotype was recorded at least ten times. V is TRBV7-9 and J is TRBJ1-6, with D possibly being TRBD1 (5 bases). Trimming took off 4 bases at V and 8 bases at J, with 12 bases between the two ends. Germline V lookup: CDR1 SEHNR, CDR2 FQNEAQ (reference sequence). CDR3 length: 14 residues. The CDR3 sequence: CASSSRGKYSPLHF. CDR3 bases: TGTGCCAGCAGCTCACGGGGGAAGTATTCACCCCTCCACTTT.

With respect to this clonotype: A far larger clone is one nucleotide away, so this likely arose from a read error. The chain joins TRBV6-4 to TRBJ2-3, with 10 bases that match TRBD2. Germline trimming cut 6 bases from V and 2 bases from J; bases unmatched to any gene: 2. Germline values: CDR1 MRHNA, CDR2 SNTAGT. This CDR3 comprises 14 residues. The CDR3 coding sequence is TGTGCCAGCAGCCTAGCGGGGGACACAGATACGCAGTATTTT. It yields the protein CASSLAGDTDTQYF.

This clonotype came up a few times. This chain uses TRBV5-4 with TRBJ1-1; maybe TRBD1 (6 bases). The CDR3 has 15 amino acids. Trimming shortened V by 6 bases and J by 0 bases, and 15 bases separated the two germline ends. Germline V gene lookup returns CDR1 SGHNT and CDR2 YYREEE (reference sequence). DNA of the CDR3: TGTGCCAGCAATGTAGAGGGGGACATGAACACTGAAGCTTTCTTT. It translates to CASNVEGDMNTEAFF.

This clonotype was seen repeatedly, ten times or more. The genes are TRBV6-5 and TRBJ1-1; a possible D gene is TRBD1 (5 bases). CDR1 is MNHEY and CDR2 is SVGAGI in the germline V gene. The CDR3 contains 13 residues. The V end was cut by 2 bases, the J end by 3 bases, with 7 bases between. The CDR3: CASSYRGHTEAFF. In DNA, the CDR3 is TGTGCCAGCAGTTACAGGGGCCACACTGAAGCTTTCTTT.

This clonotype was counted ten times or more. The chain carries TRBV20-1 and TRBJ2-1; TRBD2 aligns across 10 bases. This CDR3 spans 15 amino acids. Germline trimming cut 3 bases from V and 8 bases from J; bases unmatched to any gene: 10. CDR1 is DFQATT, CDR2 SNEGSKA, per germline (reference sequence). The CDR3 bases are TGCAGTGCTAGGGAAAGCGGGAGGGCCAACGATGAGCAGTTCTTC. Protein product: CSARESGRANDEQFF.

CDR3 DNA sequence: TGTGCCAGCAGCCTGACCGGGACAGGGAGATACGAGCAGTACTTC. It encodes CASSLTGTGRYEQYF. The chain combines TRBV6-1 with TRBJ2-7; 9 positions agree with TRBD1. Looked up from germline, CDR1 is MNHNS and CDR2 is SASEGT. Trimming at V came to 6 bases and at J to 4 bases, leaving 10 bases not matched to a gene. The length of the CDR3 is 15 residues.

This clonotype was observed at least ten times. V usage is TRBV27 and J usage is TRBJ2-3; D possibly corresponds to TRBD2 (6 bases). Germline-derived CDR1 and CDR2 are MNHEY and SMNVEV (reference sequence). The CDR3 sequence is 12 residues long. Trimming took off 7 bases at V and 6 bases at J, with 11 bases between the two ends. This CDR3 is CASMHRGDTQYF. In nucleotides, the CDR3 is TGTGCCAGCATGCATCGGGGGGATACGCAGTATTTT.